Sequencing of this T cell receptor (beta chain) was carried out in a study of cytomegalovirus exposure and HLA in healthy donors. CDR3 length: 16 amino acids. Germline V gives CDR1 SGHNT, CDR2 YYREEE (reference sequence). The ends lost 0 bases at V and 0 bases at J; junction bases unmatched: 3. The PCR used 60 Vbeta and 13 Jbeta primers. In the study's own analysis: Unique TCR beta chains totaled some 80 million in a later count, with around 11 million of them shared. Sequencing was performed with immunoSEQ multiplex PCR; in TCRdb, only in-frame clones are kept and a portion is missing. V and J calls and clone size are copied from that table; D and trimming were computed from the DNA. This table holds approximately 140,000 clones.

This chain uses TRBV5-4 with TRBJ2-3; the match to TRBD2 covers 8 bases. The source of this sequence is a man aged 40-49 years in good health and CMV-seronegative. Sequences were obtained from PBMCs. The CDR3 nucleotides are TGTGCCAGCAGCTTGGGACTAGCGTATAGCACAGATACGCAGTATTTT. It specifies CASSLGLAYSTDTQYF.